The clone carrying this T cell receptor (beta chain) has a handful of counts. Its antigen remains unknown. The source of the sample is a study of T-cell reconstitution after alpha-beta-depleted transplantation in children. Overall study results and limits: By one year post-transplant, T-cell counts and diversity largely arose from T cells that were newly produced.

Unique molecular identifiers were incorporated during preparation of the TCRbeta library. Each CDR3 protein is one row after TCRdb ran MiXCR on the PCR reads. Of about 300,000 distinct CDR3 sequences listed, over 7.5% are singletons. The V and J ends lost 6 bases and 1 base respectively, with 15 bases between them. The CDR3 consists of 14 residues. The germline CDR1 and CDR2 sequences are DFQATT and SNEGSKA (reference sequence). Sequencing used peripheral blood, obtained 360 days after TCRalphabeta/CD19-depleted stem cell transplant. This sequence joins TRBV20-1 and TRBJ2-5; no definite D call. This TCR was recovered from a female patient between 2 and 15 years old who had a stem cell transplant for Fanconi anemia, so the T cells may come from the graft donor. The CDR3 sequence is CSANPPNLQETQYF. For the CDR3, the DNA is TGCAGTGCGAATCCCCCGAACCTCCAAGAGACCCAGTACTTC.